This T cell receptor (beta chain) is from a study of T cell repertoires in cytomegalovirus infection. Study details: Both CMV infection and a matching HLA type were indicated by public TCR beta signatures. Notes on the study in general: HLA-C-restricted CMV-specific TCR beta clonotypes were dominant in the ex vivo response.

This clonotype was counted at least ten times. Antigen specificity is unknown. TCRdb re-analysed the reads in MiXCR, keeping a single row per CDR3 protein. The sample records some 350,000 distinct CDR3 sequences, roughly 36% being singletons. This CDR3 has 12 amino acids. Trimming cost V 3 bases and J 4 bases, with 6 bases left between them. Germline V CDR1 and CDR2: MDHEN, SYDVKM. Specimen: cultured PBMCs, collected from culture after CMV antigen stimulation. The origin of this receptor is a human donor in good health (CMV status not recorded). Some clones in this sample may be carry-over from other donors' samples. The chain combines TRBV28 with TRBJ1-2; D unresolved. CDR3 bases: TGTGCCAGCAGTTTTACATCCTATGGCTACACCTTC. Encoded protein: CASSFTSYGYTF.